The entry below gives a single T cell receptor beta chain sequence along with its context. CD8 cells classed as naive were CD45RO-negative and positively selected for CCR7, excluding terminally differentiated effector memory CD45RA+ cells. The CDR3 extends over 14 amino acids. Trimming removed 4 bases from V and 5 bases from J, with 15 bases in between. Germline V gene sequence: CDR1 SGHRS, CDR2 YFSETQ. This sample is drawn from a study of shared clonotypes between healthy human individuals. Study in general: CD4 naive and memory got three plates each, CD8 naive two, CD8 memory one.

The table came from immunoSEQ multiplex PCR; TCRdb's copy has only in-frame clones and leaves some out. The sample lists roughly 2,000,000 clones; about 95% were seen once. The clonotype comes from a man aged 18 to 29 in good health. The sample comprised naive CD8+ T cells sorted from blood. V is TRBV5-1 and J is TRBJ1-2; D is possibly TRBD1 (5 bases). This chain's CDR3 is CASSPLGAVYGYTF. The DNA for the CDR3 is TGCGCCAGCAGCCCCCTTGGGGCGGTTTATGGCTACACCTTC.